This T cell receptor beta chain was captured by sequencing in a study of graft-versus-host responses after intestinal transplantation. Study-level information: Each patient got anti-thymocyte globulin induction, then tacrolimus and steroids for approximately 3 years.

The germline CDR1 and CDR2 sequences are SGHTA and FQGTGA. The CDR3 is 16 amino acids. V gave up 5 bases and J gave up 7 bases, with 18 bases separating them. Comments on this clone: Its target is not known.

Using immunoSEQ multiplex PCR, the repertoire was profiled, and TCRdb retains in-frame clones only, with some absent. The table lists 84,000 or so clones, roughly 91% of them singletons, with roughly 7.3% in the top ten. The receptor's source is a human donor who was the organ donor for an intestinal transplant. The chain joins TRBV7-3 to TRBJ1-6, with D unclear. This specimen was unstimulated CD8+ T cells sorted from spleen or lymph node cells, taken before transplant. This chain's CDR3 is CASSPGPGGKNSPLHF. The CDR3 DNA sequence: TGTGCCAGCAGCCCCGGCCCCGGTGGAAAGAATTCACCCCTCCACTTT.